These 5 T cell receptor beta chains originate from one sample sequenced in a study of CD8+CD57+ T cells in acquired aplastic anemia. Genomic DNA served as template for TCR beta VDJ and CDR3 profiling. MiXCR, applied by TCRdb to the reads, yields one record per CDR3 protein. Among some 220,000 distinct CDR3 sequences, about 37% were seen once, and the ten largest hold roughly 1.1%. The specimen was sorted CD4+, CD8+, or CD8+CD57+ T cells (not recorded which) from PBMCs. Receptors originate from a human donor in good health, serving as a control.

The V call is TRBV5-1, the J call TRBJ2-3; the match to TRBD1 covers 7 bases. The germline gives CDR1 SGHRS, CDR2 YFSETQ. The CDR3 has 16 amino acids. V dropped 0 bases and J dropped 0; count of bases not matched to a gene: 4. CDR3 in amino acids: CASSLGGGASTDTQYF. In nucleotides, the CDR3 is TGCGCCAGCAGCTTGGGAGGGGGCGCTAGCACAGATACGCAGTATTTT.

This clonotype was detected ten times or more. This rearrangement joins TRBV19 to TRBJ2-7; D could derive from TRBD1 or TRBD2 (5 bases each). This CDR3 comprises 18 residues. Germline V CDR1 and CDR2: LNHDA, SQIVND (reference sequence). The V end was cut by 11 bases, the J end by 0 bases, with 29 bases between. Here the CDR3 DNA reads TGTGCCCCTTCCGGGGCCGCCAACCTAAGCCCCTTCTCCTACGAGCAGTACTTC. It translates to CAPSGAANLSPFSYEQYF.

In regard to this clonotype: A read error is possible here, since a much larger clone lies one base away. The V and J genes are TRBV6-1 and TRBJ2-7; D ambiguous. Trimming cost V 4 bases and J 3 bases, with 13 bases left between them. The CDR3 has 14 residues. Germline V gene data show CDR1 as MNHNS and CDR2 as SASEGT. DNA for the CDR3: TGTGCCAGCAGTGCTTCCGTACCCCACTACGAGCAGTACTTC. It yields the protein CASSASVPHYEQYF.

This clonotype has at least ten counts. The chain couples TRBV20-1 to TRBJ1-1; D uncertain. The V gene lost 1 base and the J gene lost 4 bases, with 10 bases spanning the gap. This CDR3 is built from 13 residues. Germline V CDR1 and CDR2: DFQATT, SNEGSKA (reference sequence). CDR3 DNA sequence: TGCAGTGCTAGAGTTAGTCAAAGCACTGAAGCTTTCTTT. Amino acids: CSARVSQSTEAFF.

A few counts support this clonotype. A much larger clone is a single base away; this may be a read error. The chain joins TRBV7-2 to TRBJ1-2, with D hard to call. This CDR3 has 14 amino acids. The germline V gene encodes CDR1 SGHTA and CDR2 FQGNSA. The ends were cut back, 1 base at V and 5 bases at J, with 11 bases in the middle. This CDR3 reads CASSLDGGAYGYTF. In nucleotides, the CDR3 is TGTGCCAGCAGCTTAGATGGTGGAGCGTATGGCTACACCTTC.